The 22 T cell receptor beta chains reported below all come from one sample, sequenced in a study of molecular identifiers for immune sequencing clone quantification. TCRdb re-derived calls from the PCR reads in MiXCR, one entry per CDR3 protein. The top ten hold 0.7% to 1% of the sample, which has about 640,000 distinct CDR3 sequences, 15% to 20% seen once. What was sequenced was naive CD8+ T cells from blood, with Jurkat cell RNA spiked in. Subset defined: FACS-sorted CD8+CD4-CCR7+CD45RA+ naive T cells. The source is a human donor in good health. Some libraries in this study had Jurkat cell RNA spiked in.

Comment on this clonotype: This may be a read error: a much more frequent sequence differs by one nucleotide. This chain uses TRBV13 with TRBJ1-4, with D unclear. The CDR3 spans 13 residues. Germline CDR1 PRHDT, CDR2 FYEKMQ (reference sequence). The CDR3 is CASSLGHGEKPFF. DNA for the CDR3: TGTGCCAGCAGCTTAGGACACGGTGAAAAACCGTTTTTT.

This clonotype was seen many times. The rearrangement uses TRBV7-2 and TRBJ2-2, with D unresolved. V lost 1 base to trimming and J lost 4 bases, with 7 bases between them. The CDR3 is 14 amino acids. The germline V gene has CDR1 SGHTA and CDR2 FQGNSA. The CDR3: CASSLGDLTGELFF. The DNA for the CDR3 is TGTGCCAGCAGCTTAGGGGATCTCACCGGGGAGCTGTTTTTT. Based on the CDR3 plus reference TRBV7-2 and TRBJ2-2, the full variable domain is GAGVSQSPSNKVTEKGKDVELRCDPISGHTALYWYRQSLGQGLEFLIYFQGNSAPDKSGLPSDRFSAERTGGSVSTLTIQRTQQEDSAVYLCASSLGDLTGELFFGEGSRLTVL.

In its sample, this clonotype was seen many times. This sequence joins TRBV29-1 and TRBJ1-1; no definite D call. CDR3 size: 10 residues. Germline values: CDR1 SQVTM, CDR2 ANQGSEA. V lost 1 base to trimming and J lost 8 bases, with 5 bases between them. The CDR3 DNA sequence: TGCAGCGTTGAAGGGATCGAAGCTTTCTTT. As protein: CSVEGIEAFF.

This clonotype was recorded a few times. The genes are TRBV7-9 and TRBJ2-2, with no clear D. The V end lost 0 bases, the J end lost 4 bases, and 6 bases lay between the germline ends. This CDR3 comprises 14 residues. CDR1 is SEHNR and CDR2 is FQNEAQ in the germline V gene (reference sequence). The DNA for the CDR3 is TGTGCCAGCAGCTTAGCACCGGGCACCGGGGAGCTGTTTTTT. The encoded protein is CASSLAPGTGELFF.

This CDR3 is CASSFAQTNTDTQYF. CDR3 coding DNA: TGTGCCAGCAGCTTTGCACAGACTAACACAGATACGCAGTATTTT. The rearrangement links TRBV5-6 to TRBJ2-3, with D perhaps matching TRBD2 (5 bases). V gave up 2 bases and J gave up 2 bases, with 12 bases separating them. The CDR3 length is 15 residues. Germline CDR1 reads SGHDT; CDR2 reads YYEEEE.

This clonotype occurred many times. Here the CDR3 reads CASSPHTNGYTF. CDR3 bases: TGTGCCAGCAGTCCGCACACGAATGGCTACACCTTC. The rearrangement links TRBV27 to TRBJ1-2; no reliable D call. Germline values: CDR1 MNHEY, CDR2 SMNVEV (reference sequence). The V and J ends lost 5 bases and 6 bases respectively, with 10 bases between them. The CDR3 is 12 residues long.

The table lists this clonotype with a few counts. This chain joins TRBV19 and TRBJ2-7; the D gene is possibly TRBD1 (6 bases). Germline CDR1 LNHDA, CDR2 SQIVND (reference sequence). CDR3 size: 14 residues. The V end was cut by 1 base, the J end by 2 bases, with 9 bases between. For the CDR3, the DNA is TGTGCCAGTAGTATAGGGGGGACAACCTACGAGCAGTACTTC. Translating it yields CASSIGGTTYEQYF. Complete variable domain (other parts from reference TRBV19 and TRBJ2-7): DGGITQSPKYLFRKEGQNVTLSCEQNLNHDAMYWYRQDPGQGLRLIYYSQIVNDFQKGDIAEGYSVSREKKESFPLTVTSAQKNPTAFYLCASSIGGTTYEQYFGPGTRLTVT.

The chain employs TRBV6-5 and TRBJ2-2, with 9 positions matching TRBD1. Germline loops: CDR1 MNHEY, CDR2 SVGAGI. The length of the CDR3 is 21 residues. After removal of 4 bases from V and 1 base from J, the junction contained 19 bases not matched to a gene. CDR3 DNA sequence: TGTGCCAGCAGTTCTAGGCTAAGGGGACAGGGAATTCAGTTGAACACCGGGGAGCTGTTTTTT. It specifies CASSSRLRGQGIQLNTGELFF.

With regard to this clonotype: A much larger clone differs from this one at a single base, so this may be a read error. The gene calls are TRBV20-1 and TRBJ2-1; weak D call: TRBD1 (5 bases). Germline V gene data show CDR1 as DFQATT and CDR2 as SNEGSKA (reference sequence). This CDR3 spans 20 amino acids. CDR3 nucleotides: TGCAGTGCTAGAGAAGGGGTGGGGCAGGGTAGAGTCGTGGTATACAATGGGCAGTTCTTC. It translates to CSAREGVGQGRVVVYNGQFF.

In regard to this clonotype: One end of the junction varies from germline; a read error may be responsible. The V and J genes are TRBV2 and TRBJ1-2; D uncertain. There are 19 residues in the CDR3. Germline-derived CDR1 and CDR2 are SNHLY and FYNNEI. CDR3 loop: CAGSEATRIVEASNYGYTF. In DNA form, the CDR3 reads TGTGCCGGCAGTGAAGCTACCCGCATAGTGGAGGCTAGTAACTATGGCTACACCTTC.

The genes are TRBV4-3 and TRBJ2-7, with TRBD2 identical over 7 bases. The V segment lost 0 bases and the J segment 2 bases; nucleotides outside the gene matches: 4. Germline V CDR1 and CDR2: LGHNA, YSLEER. This CDR3 is built from 15 residues. The chain's CDR3 is CASSQEAGATYEQYF. CDR3 DNA sequence: TGCGCCAGCAGCCAAGAGGCGGGAGCCACCTACGAGCAGTACTTC.

The chain joins TRBV27 to TRBJ1-2; TRBD1 matches at 7 bases. CDR1 and CDR2 (germline): MNHEY, SMNVEV (reference sequence). The CDR3 consists of 15 residues. Trimming at V came to 3 bases and at J to 2 bases, leaving 6 bases not matched to a gene. CDR3 residues: CASSFRQGANYGYTF. In DNA, the CDR3 is TGTGCCAGCAGTTTTCGACAGGGAGCCAACTATGGCTACACCTTC.

Comment on this clonotype: The CDR3 carries no conserved terminal phenylalanine or tryptophan, so it likely arises from a read error. This chain joins TRBV4-3 and TRBJ2-7, with D perhaps TRBD1 (6 bases). This CDR3 has 15 residues. Germline V CDR1 and CDR2: LGHNA, YSLEER. V shed 0 bases and J shed 2 bases, with 11 bases lying between them. The CDR3 loop is CASSQDPQGPYEQYS. In nucleotides, the CDR3 is TGCGCCAGCAGCCAAGATCCACAGGGTCCCTACGAGCAGTACTCC.

On this clonotype: A single base separates this from a much larger clone, so it may be a read error. The chain employs TRBV2 and TRBJ1-1; possible D gene TRBD1, 5 bases. CDR1 and CDR2 from the germline V gene are SNHLY and FYNNEI. The CDR3 has 15 amino acids. The CDR3 loop reads CASSPGTGSESGALF. Written as DNA, the CDR3 is TGTGCCAGCAGTCCCGGGACTGGATCCGAATCGGGAGCTCTCTTT. Using reference TRBV2 and TRBJ1-1 for the parts outside the CDR3, the full variable domain is EPEVTQTPSHQVTQMGQEVILRCVPISNHLYFYWYRQILGQKVEFLVSFYNNEISEKSEIFDDQFSVERPDGSNFTLKIRSTKLEDSAMYFCASSPGTGSESGALFGQGTRLTVV.

This clonotype was seen at least ten times. The chain is built from TRBV4-1 and TRBJ1-4, with 7 bases fitting TRBD1. The V and J ends lost 1 base and 4 bases, in that order; junction bases with no gene match: 6. The CDR3 spans 16 residues. The germline gives CDR1 MGHRA, CDR2 YSYEKL. As DNA, the CDR3 is TGCGCCAGCAGCCAAGGACTACAGGGGCTTAATGAAAAACTGTTTTTT. It yields the protein CASSQGLQGLNEKLFF.

Notes on this clonotype: The junction departs from the called germline gene at one end, perhaps through a read error. CDR3 coding DNA: TGTGCCAGCAGCCCAGGGGAAAGCAATCAGCCCCAGCAGTGG. This codes for CASSPGESNQPQQW. This chain uses TRBV7-6 with TRBJ1-5; TRBD1 might be the D (6 bases). CDR1 SGHVS and CDR2 FNYEAQ come from the germline V gene. This CDR3 has 14 residues.

This clonotype was picked up many times. This chain connects TRBV4-3 to TRBJ2-2; 8 bases map to TRBD2. The CDR3 totals 17 residues. J lost 6 bases, V lost 0 bases, and 9 bases had no gene match. The germline gives CDR1 LGHNA, CDR2 YSLEER. In nucleotides, the CDR3 is TGCGCCAGCAGCCAAGATTGGGGACGGGGGGGCCCCGGGGAGCTGTTTTTT. This codes for CASSQDWGRGGPGELFF.

A note on this clonotype: Possible read error: a much larger clone is one base away. The J gene is TRBJ2-3, the V gene TRBV10-2; 8 bases line up with TRBD1. Germline V CDR1 and CDR2: WSHSY, SAAADI. This CDR3 has 15 amino acids. In DNA, the CDR3 is TGCGCCAGCAGCTACACAGGGGGACTCGGAGATACGCAGTGTTTT. It translates to CASSYTGGLGDTQCF.

Ten or more counts support this clonotype. The chain links TRBV28 to TRBJ2-3; 13 bases are shared with TRBD2. Germline V gene lookup returns CDR1 MDHEN and CDR2 SYDVKM. The CDR3 contains 17 residues. J lost 6 bases, V lost 3 bases, and 9 bases had no gene match. The CDR3, as DNA: TGTGCCAGCAGTTTCCGACGGACTAGCGGGAGATGGGATACGCAGTATTTT. It yields the protein CASSFRRTSGRWDTQYF.

This clonotype was seen only a few times. CDR3 amino acids: CASSYSIEAPAPDYEQYF. CDR3 DNA sequence: TGTGCCAGCAGTTACTCGATCGAGGCCCCGGCTCCCGACTACGAGCAGTACTTC. The chain has TRBV6-6 and TRBJ2-7; the D is unclear. The V end was cut by 0 bases, the J end by 3 bases, with 21 bases between. The CDR3 is 18 amino acids. CDR1 is MNHNY, CDR2 SVGAGI, per germline (reference sequence).

This clonotype was detected only once. It may be a read error: a sequence one base away is much more abundant. This chain's CDR3 is CASRTRIGDHAGELFF. DNA of the CDR3: TGTGCCAGCAGGACGAGAATAGGGGATCACGCCGGGGAGCTGTTTTTT. The chain is built from TRBV27 and TRBJ2-2, with a possible D match to TRBD1 (5 bases). Germline lookup yields CDR1 MNHEY and CDR2 SMNVEV (reference sequence). The V gene lost 6 bases and the J gene lost 6 bases, with 20 bases spanning the gap. There are 16 residues in the CDR3.

This clonotype was seen ten or more times. The chain employs TRBV30 and TRBJ2-7; D may be TRBD1 or TRBD2 (6 bases each). Germline CDR1 and CDR2: GTSNPN and SVGIG (reference sequence). Trimming stripped 1 base from V and 4 bases from J, with 17 bases between. The CDR3 loop spans 15 amino acids. The CDR3 bases are TGTGCCTGGAGTGGGGTAGGGGGGTTAGGGTACGAGCAGTACTTC. Protein sequence: CAWSGVGGLGYEQYF.